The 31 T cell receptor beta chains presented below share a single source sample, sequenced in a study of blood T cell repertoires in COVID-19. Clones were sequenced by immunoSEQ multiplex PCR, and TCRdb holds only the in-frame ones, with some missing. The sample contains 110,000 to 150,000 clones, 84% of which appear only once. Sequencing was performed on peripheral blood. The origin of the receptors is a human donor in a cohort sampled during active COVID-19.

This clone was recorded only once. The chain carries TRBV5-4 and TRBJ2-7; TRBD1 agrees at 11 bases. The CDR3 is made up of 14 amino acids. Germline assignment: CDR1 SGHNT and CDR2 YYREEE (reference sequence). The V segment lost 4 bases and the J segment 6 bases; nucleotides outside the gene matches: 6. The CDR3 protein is CASSRDRGKGEQYF. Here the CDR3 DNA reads TGTGCCAGCAGCCGGGACAGGGGGAAGGGCGAGCAGTACTTC.

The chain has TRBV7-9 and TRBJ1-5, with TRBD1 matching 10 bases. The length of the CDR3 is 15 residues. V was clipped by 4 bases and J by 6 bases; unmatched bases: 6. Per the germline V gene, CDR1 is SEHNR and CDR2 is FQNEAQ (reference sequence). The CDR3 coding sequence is TGTGCCAGCAGCTCACAGACAGGGGGCGGTCAGCCCCAGCATTTT. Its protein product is CASSSQTGGGQPQHF.

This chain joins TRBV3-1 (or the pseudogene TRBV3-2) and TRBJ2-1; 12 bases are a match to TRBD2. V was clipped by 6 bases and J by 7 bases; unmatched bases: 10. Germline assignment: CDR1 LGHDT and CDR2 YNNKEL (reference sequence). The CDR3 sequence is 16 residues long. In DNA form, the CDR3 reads TGTGCCAGCAGGCCTAGCGGGGGGGCAACCAGGAATGAGCAGTTCTTC. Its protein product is CASRPSGGATRNEQFF.

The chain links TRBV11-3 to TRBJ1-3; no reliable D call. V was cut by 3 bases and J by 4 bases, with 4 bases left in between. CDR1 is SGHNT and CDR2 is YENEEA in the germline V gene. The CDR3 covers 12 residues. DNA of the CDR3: TGTGCCAGCAGCTTGCGGGGAAACACCATATATTTT. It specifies CASSLRGNTIYF.

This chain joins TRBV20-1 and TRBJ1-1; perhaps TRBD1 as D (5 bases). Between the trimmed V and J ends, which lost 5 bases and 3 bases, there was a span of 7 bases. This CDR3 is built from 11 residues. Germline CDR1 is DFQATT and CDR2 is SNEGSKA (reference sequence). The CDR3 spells CSAWGDTEAFF. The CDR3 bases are TGCAGTGCTTGGGGGGACACTGAAGCTTTCTTT.

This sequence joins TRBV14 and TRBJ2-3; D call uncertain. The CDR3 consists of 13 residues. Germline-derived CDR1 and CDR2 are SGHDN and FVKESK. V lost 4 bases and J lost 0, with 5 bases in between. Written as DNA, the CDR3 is TGTGCCAGCAGCCTCCGTAGCACAGATACGCAGTATTTT. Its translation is CASSLRSTDTQYF.

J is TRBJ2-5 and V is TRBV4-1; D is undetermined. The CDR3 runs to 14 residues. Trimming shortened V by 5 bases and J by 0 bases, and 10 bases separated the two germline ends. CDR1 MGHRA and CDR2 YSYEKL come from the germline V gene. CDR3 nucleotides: TGCGCCAGCAGCTGGCCAGGAAACCAAGAGACCCAGTACTTC. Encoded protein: CASSWPGNQETQYF.

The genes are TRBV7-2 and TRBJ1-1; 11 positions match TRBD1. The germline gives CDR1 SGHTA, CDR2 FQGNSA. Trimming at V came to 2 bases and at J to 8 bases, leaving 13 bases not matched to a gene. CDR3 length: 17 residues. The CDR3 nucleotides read TGTGCCAGCAGCTTAACCCGGACAGGGGGCCTCGTCGGGGAAGCTTTCTTT. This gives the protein CASSLTRTGGLVGEAFF.

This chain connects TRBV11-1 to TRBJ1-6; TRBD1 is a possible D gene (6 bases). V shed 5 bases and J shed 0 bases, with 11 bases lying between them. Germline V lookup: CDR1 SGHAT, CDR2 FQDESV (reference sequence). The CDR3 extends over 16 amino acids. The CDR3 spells CASSTDRSSYNSPLHF. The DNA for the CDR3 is TGTGCCAGCAGCACGGACAGAAGCTCCTATAATTCACCCCTCCACTTT.

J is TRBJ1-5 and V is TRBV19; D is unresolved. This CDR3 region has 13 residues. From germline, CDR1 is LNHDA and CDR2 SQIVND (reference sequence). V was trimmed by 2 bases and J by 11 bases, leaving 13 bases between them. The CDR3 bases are TGTGCCAGTAGTATAACCGAGGAAAGGACCCAGCATTTT. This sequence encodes CASSITEERTQHF.

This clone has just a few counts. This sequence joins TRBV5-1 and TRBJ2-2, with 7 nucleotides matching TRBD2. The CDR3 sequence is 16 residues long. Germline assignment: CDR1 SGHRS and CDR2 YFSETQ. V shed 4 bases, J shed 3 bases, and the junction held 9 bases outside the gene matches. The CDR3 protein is CASSPYGGSDTGELFF. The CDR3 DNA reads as TGCGCCAGCAGCCCCTACGGGGGGAGTGACACCGGGGAGCTGTTTTTT.

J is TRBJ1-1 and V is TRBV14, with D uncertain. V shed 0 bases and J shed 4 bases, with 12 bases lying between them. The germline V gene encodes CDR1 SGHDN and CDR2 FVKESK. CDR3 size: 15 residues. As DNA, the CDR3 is TGTGCCAGCAGCCAAGAATCCTCCAGGTTCACTGAAGCTTTCTTT. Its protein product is CASSQESSRFTEAFF.

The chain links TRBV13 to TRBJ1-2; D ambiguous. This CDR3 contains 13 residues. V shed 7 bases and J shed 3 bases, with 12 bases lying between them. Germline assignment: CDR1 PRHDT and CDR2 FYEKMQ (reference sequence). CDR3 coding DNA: TGTGCCAGCACCCGGGGTACCGACTATGGCTACACCTTC. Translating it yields CASTRGTDYGYTF.

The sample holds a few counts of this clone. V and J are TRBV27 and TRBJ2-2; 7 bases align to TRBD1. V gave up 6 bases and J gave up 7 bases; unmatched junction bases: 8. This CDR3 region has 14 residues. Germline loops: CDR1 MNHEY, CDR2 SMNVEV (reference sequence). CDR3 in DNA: TGTGCCAGCAGACCTACAGGGGTCGGCGGGGAGCTGTTTTTT. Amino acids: CASRPTGVGGELFF.

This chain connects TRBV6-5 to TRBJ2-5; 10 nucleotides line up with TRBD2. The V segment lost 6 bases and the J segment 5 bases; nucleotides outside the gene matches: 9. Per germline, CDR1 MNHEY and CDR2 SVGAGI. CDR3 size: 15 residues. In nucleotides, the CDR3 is TGTGCCAGCAGACAACTAGCGGGGAACGCGGAGACCCAGTACTTC. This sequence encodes CASRQLAGNAETQYF.

CDR3 bases: TGTGCCAGCAGCCTAGACAGATACACTGAAGCTTTCTTT. Translating it yields CASSLDRYTEAFF. The chain combines TRBV3-1 (or the pseudogene TRBV3-2) with TRBJ1-1; a weak D match, TRBD1 (5 bases). Trimming removed 4 bases at V and 3 bases at J, with 9 bases between. CDR3 length: 13 amino acids. CDR1 is LGHDT and CDR2 is YNNKEL in the germline V gene (reference sequence).

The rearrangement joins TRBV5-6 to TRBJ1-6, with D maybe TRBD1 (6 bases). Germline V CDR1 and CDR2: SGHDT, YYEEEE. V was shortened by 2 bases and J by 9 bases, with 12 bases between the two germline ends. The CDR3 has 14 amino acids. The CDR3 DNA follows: TGTGCCAGCAGCTTTATCACAGGGAGTTCACCCCTCCACTTT. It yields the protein CASSFITGSSPLHF.

The CDR3 nucleotides read TGTGCCAGCAGTTGGGGGACAGGGCGCTCACCCCTCCACTTT. Encoded protein: CASSWGTGRSPLHF. The V gene is TRBV6-6, the J gene TRBJ1-6; 9 bases map to TRBD1. Germline CDR1 reads MNHNY; CDR2 reads SVGAGI (reference sequence). The CDR3 consists of 14 residues. V lost 4 bases to trimming and J lost 10 bases; unmatched junction nucleotides: 5.

This chain's CDR3 is CASSPSQGYEQYF. The CDR3 DNA reads as TGTGCCAGCTCACCATCACAGGGCTACGAGCAGTACTTC. The gene calls are TRBV18 and TRBJ2-7; maybe TRBD1 (6 bases). CDR1 is KGHSH and CDR2 is LQKENI in the germline V gene. There are 13 residues in the CDR3. Deletions cut 2 bases from V and 3 bases from J, with 8 bases between.

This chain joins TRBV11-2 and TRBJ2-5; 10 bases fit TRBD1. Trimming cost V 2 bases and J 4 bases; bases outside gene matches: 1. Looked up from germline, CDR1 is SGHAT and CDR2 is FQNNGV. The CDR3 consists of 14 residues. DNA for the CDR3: TGTGCCAGCAGCTTACGACAGGGGGCAGAGACCCAGTACTTC. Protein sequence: CASSLRQGAETQYF.

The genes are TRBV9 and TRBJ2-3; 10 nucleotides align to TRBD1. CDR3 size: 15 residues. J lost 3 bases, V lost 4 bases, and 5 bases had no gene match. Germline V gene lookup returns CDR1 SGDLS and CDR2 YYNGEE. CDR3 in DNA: TGTGCCAGCAGCTCTTGGACAGGGGGAACAGATACGCAGTATTTT. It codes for CASSSWTGGTDTQYF.

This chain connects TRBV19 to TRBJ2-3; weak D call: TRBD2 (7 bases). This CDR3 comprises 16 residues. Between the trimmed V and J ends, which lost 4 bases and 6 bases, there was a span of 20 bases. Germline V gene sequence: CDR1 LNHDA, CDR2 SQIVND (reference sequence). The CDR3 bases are TGTGCCAGTAGTACGGGGGGAGGGGGGCCCGCCGATACGCAGTATTTT. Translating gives CASSTGGGGPADTQYF.

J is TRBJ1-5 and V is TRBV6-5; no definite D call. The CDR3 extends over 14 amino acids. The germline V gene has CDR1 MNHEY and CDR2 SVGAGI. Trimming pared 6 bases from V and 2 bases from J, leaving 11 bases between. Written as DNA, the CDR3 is TGTGCCAGCAGAGAGGGATATCGCAATCAGCCCCAGCATTTT. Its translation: CASREGYRNQPQHF.

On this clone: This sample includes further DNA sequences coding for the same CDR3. The CDR3, as DNA: TGTGCCAGCTCACCACAGGGGTCCGATCAGCCCCAGCATTTT. Translating it yields CASSPQGSDQPQHF. V is TRBV18 and J is TRBJ1-5; TRBD1 might be the D (5 bases). Trimming cost V 1 base and J 5 bases, with 9 bases left between them. Germline CDR1 and CDR2: KGHSH and LQKENI. CDR3 length: 14 residues. The full variable domain, completed using reference TRBV18 and TRBJ1-5, is NAGVMQNPRHLVRRRGQEARLRCSPMKGHSHVYWYRQLPEEGLKFMVYLQKENIIDESGMPKERFSAEFPKEGPSILRIQQVVRGDSAAYFCASSPQGSDQPQHFGDGTRLSIL.

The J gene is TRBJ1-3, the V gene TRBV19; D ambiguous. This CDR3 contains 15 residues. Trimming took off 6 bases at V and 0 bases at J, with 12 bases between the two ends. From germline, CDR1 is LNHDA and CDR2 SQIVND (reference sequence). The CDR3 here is CASSLRAGSGNTIYF. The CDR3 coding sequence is TGTGCCAGTAGCCTTCGCGCCGGCTCTGGAAACACCATATATTTT.

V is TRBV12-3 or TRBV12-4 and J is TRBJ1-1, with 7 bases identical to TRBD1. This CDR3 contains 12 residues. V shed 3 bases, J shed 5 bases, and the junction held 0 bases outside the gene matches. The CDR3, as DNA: TGTGCCAGCAGTTTCAGGGGGACTGAAGCTTTCTTT. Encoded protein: CASSFRGTEAFF.

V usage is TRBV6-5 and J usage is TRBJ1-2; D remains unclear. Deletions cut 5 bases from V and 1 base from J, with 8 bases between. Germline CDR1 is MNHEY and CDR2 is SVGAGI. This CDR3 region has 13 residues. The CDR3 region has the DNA TGTGCCAGCAGTCAGGAATTTAACTATGGCTACACCTTC. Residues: CASSQEFNYGYTF.

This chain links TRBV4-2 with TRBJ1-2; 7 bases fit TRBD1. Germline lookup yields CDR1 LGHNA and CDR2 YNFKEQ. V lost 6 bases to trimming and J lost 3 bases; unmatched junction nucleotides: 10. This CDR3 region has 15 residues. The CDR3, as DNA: TGTGCCAGCAGGAGAGTGACAGGGTCGGACTATGGCTACACCTTC. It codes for CASRRVTGSDYGYTF.

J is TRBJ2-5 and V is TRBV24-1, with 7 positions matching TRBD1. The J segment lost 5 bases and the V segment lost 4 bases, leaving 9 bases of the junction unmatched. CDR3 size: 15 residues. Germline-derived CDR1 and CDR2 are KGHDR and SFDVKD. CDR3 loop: CATSDPIGGRETQYF. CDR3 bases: TGTGCCACCAGTGACCCAATAGGGGGCAGGGAGACCCAGTACTTC.

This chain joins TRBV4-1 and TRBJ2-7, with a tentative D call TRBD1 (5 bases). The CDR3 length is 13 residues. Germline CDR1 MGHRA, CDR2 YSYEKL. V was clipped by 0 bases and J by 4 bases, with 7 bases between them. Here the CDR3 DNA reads TGCGCCAGCAGCCAAGAGGACATTTACGAGCAGTACTTC. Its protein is CASSQEDIYEQYF.

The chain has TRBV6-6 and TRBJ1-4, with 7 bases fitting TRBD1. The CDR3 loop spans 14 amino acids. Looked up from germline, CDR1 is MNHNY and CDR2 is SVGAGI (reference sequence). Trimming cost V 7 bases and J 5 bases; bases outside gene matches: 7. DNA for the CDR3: TGTGCCAGCAACTCCGGGACAGAGAATGAAAAACTGTTTTTT. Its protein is CASNSGTENEKLFF.